This T cell receptor (beta chain) came from a study of blood T cell repertoires in COVID-19. Turning to the study itself: Some COVID-19 samples were acute and others convalescent; all came from the United States, Italy and Spain. Sample material is recorded as cDNA or gDNA derived from T cells, B-cell-depleted T cells, or PBMCs.

CDR1 and CDR2 (germline): MNHEY, SVGEGT. The CDR3 totals 15 residues. Trimming took 2 bases from V and 0 from J, leaving 8 bases between them. In the source study's methods: Amplified reference gene primers provided the basis for estimating nucleated cell counts. TCRdb's table, derived via immunoSEQ multiplex PCR, lists solely in-frame clones and lacks some. The V and J calls and clone size were taken over from that table, and D and trimming were inferred from the DNA. The sample gives 180,000 or so clones, roughly 76% of which show up once; about 10% is in the top ten. The clonotype was recovered from a woman between 40 and 55 years old with COVID-19, enrolled during active disease. Material for sequencing was peripheral blood. The chain couples TRBV6-2 or TRBV6-3 to TRBJ1-5, with D tentatively TRBD1 (5 bases). The CDR3 coding sequence is TGTGCCAGCAGTTACGGACACCCTAGCAATCAGCCCCAGCATTTT. Translation gives CASSYGHPSNQPQHF.